This is a list of T cell receptor beta chains from one sample in a study of blood T cell repertoires in COVID-19. This table comes from immunoSEQ multiplex PCR, and its TCRdb copy is limited to in-frame clones, with some not included. The top ten clones hold more than 1.1% of a sample with over 250,000 clones, about four fifths of them seen once. The sample taken for sequencing was peripheral blood. Receptors were obtained from a human donor with COVID-19, enrolled during active disease. The donor label of this sample is uncertain. CDR3s include the opening cysteine and the closing phenylalanine or tryptophan. The order of the fields is V gene, J gene, D gene, clone size, CDR3 protein, CDR3 DNA. The D gene is left open where the match is weak. Rows may omit the clone size; those that give it use once, few, many or a size class.

TRBV6-5	TRBJ2-2	.	.	CAITTLGYAGELFF	TGTGCCATCACGACGTTGGGCTACGCCGGGGAGCTGTTTTTT
TRBV5-1	TRBJ2-7	TRBD2	.	CASRQLTTGLADSYEQYF	TGCGCCAGCAGGCAGCTAACTACGGGACTAGCGGACTCCTACGAGCAGTACTTC
TRBV21-1	TRBJ2-3	.	.	CASSKAGGDTQYF	TGTGCCAGCAGCAAAGCCGGGGGAGATACGCAGTATTTT
TRBV10-1	TRBJ1-4	TRBD1	.	CASSPGQDRLFF	TGCGCCAGCAGTCCCGGACAGGATCGACTGTTTTTT
TRBV10-1	TRBJ2-1	.	.	CASSSSGSYNEQFF	TGCGCCAGCAGTTCAAGCGGCTCCTACAATGAGCAGTTCTTC
TRBV4-1	TRBJ1-5	.	.	CASSRTGSAIGNQPQHF	TGCGCCAGCAGCCGGACGGGGTCGGCGATTGGCAATCAGCCCCAGCATTTT
TRBV28	TRBJ1-3	.	.	CASSLAGSLPGNTIYF	TGTGCCAGCAGTTTAGCAGGGTCTTTACCTGGAAACACCATATATTTT
TRBV5-1	TRBJ2-3	TRBD2	.	CASSLEAGNTDTQYF	TGCGCCAGCAGCTTGGAAGCGGGAAACACAGATACGCAGTATTTT
TRBV7-8	TRBJ1-2	.	few	CASSLGLSRGYGYTF	TGTGCCAGCAGCTTAGGACTCAGTAGGGGCTATGGCTACACCTTC
TRBV5-1	TRBJ2-1	.	.	CASSTDSSSYNEQFF	TGCGCCAGCAGCACGGACTCGAGCTCCTACAATGAGCAGTTCTTC
TRBV7-8	TRBJ1-1	.	.	CASSERTAAKAFF	TGTGCCAGCAGCGAGCGGACAGCCGCTAAAGCTTTCTTT
TRBV6-6	TRBJ2-2	.	.	CASSYQGRPGELFF	TGTGCCAGCAGTTACCAGGGCCGGCCCGGGGAGCTGTTTTTT
TRBV4-2	TRBJ2-2	TRBD1	once	CASSQDRGRSTGELFF	TGTGCCAGCAGCCAAGACAGGGGGCGTTCCACCGGGGAGCTGTTTTTT
TRBV7-2	TRBJ2-2	TRBD1	.	CASSLVFRGQSGELFF	TGTGCCAGCAGCTTAGTTTTCAGGGGGCAGTCCGGGGAGCTGTTTTTT
TRBV11-2	TRBJ1-4	TRBD1	once	CASSVDRGHGEKLFF	TGTGCCAGCAGCGTGGACAGGGGGCATGGTGAAAAACTGTTTTTT
TRBV5-3	TRBJ2-2	TRBD2	.	CARSLYGLALNTGELFF	TGTGCCAGAAGCTTGTACGGACTAGCTTTGAACACCGGGGAGCTGTTTTTT
TRBV19	TRBJ2-1	TRBD1	.	CASGRTGLGYNEQFF	TGTGCCAGTGGACGGACAGGGTTGGGGTACAATGAGCAGTTCTTC
TRBV7-2	TRBJ1-6	.	.	CASSLLPEGSPLHF	TGTGCCAGCAGTCTACTGCCCGAGGGATCACCCCTCCACTTT
TRBV11-3	TRBJ2-3	TRBD1	.	CASSPGTDLGTDTQYF	TGTGCCAGCAGCCCAGGGACAGATCTCGGCACAGATACGCAGTATTTT
TRBV5-1	TRBJ2-7	TRBD2	.	CASTPTASGTYEQYF	TGCGCCAGCACCCCCACGGCTAGCGGCACATACGAGCAGTACTTC
TRBV2	TRBJ2-7	.	.	CASSAGNLVSYEQYF	TGTGCCAGCAGTGCAGGAAACCTTGTGTCCTACGAGCAGTACTTC
TRBV19	TRBJ2-2	.	.	CASSIVGSGQNTGELFF	TGTGCCAGTAGTATAGTTGGTAGTGGACAGAACACCGGGGAGCTGTTTTTT
TRBV24-1	TRBJ1-2	.	.	CATSDLASSTRNYGYTF	TGTGCCACCAGTGATTTAGCCAGCTCGACTAGGAACTATGGCTACACCTTC
TRBV19	TRBJ2-1	.	.	CASSIGRTYNEQFF	TGTGCCAGTAGTATCGGGAGAACCTACAATGAGCAGTTCTTC
TRBV6-2/TRBV6-3	TRBJ2-3	TRBD2	.	CASSRTSGSGTQYF	TGTGCCAGCAGTAGAACTAGCGGGAGTGGTACGCAGTATTTT
TRBV2	TRBJ2-2	.	.	CASSGGWGTGELFF	TGTGCCAGCAGTGGCGGGTGGGGCACCGGGGAGCTGTTTTTT
TRBV7-2	TRBJ1-1	.	.	CASSPRERATEAFF	TGTGCCAGCAGTCCGCGAGAAAGAGCCACTGAAGCTTTCTTT
TRBV10-3	TRBJ2-7	TRBD1	.	CASSGQGHYEQYF	TGTGCCTCCAGCGGACAGGGACACTACGAGCAGTACTTC
TRBV28	TRBJ1-2	TRBD1	.	CASSLGSGQGVGGYTF	TGTGCCAGCAGTTTGGGGTCGGGACAGGGAGTTGGTGGCTACACCTTC